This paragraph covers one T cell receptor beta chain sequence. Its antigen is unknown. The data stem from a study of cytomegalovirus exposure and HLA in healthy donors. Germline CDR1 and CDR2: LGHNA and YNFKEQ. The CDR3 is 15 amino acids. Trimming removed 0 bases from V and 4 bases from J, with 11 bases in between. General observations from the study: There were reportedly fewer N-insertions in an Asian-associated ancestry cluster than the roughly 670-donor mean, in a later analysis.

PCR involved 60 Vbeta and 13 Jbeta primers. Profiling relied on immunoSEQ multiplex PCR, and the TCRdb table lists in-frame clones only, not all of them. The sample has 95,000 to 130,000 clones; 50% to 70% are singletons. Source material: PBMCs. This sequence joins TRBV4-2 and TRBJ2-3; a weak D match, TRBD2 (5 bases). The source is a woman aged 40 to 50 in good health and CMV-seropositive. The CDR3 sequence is CASSQDLRGSDTQYF. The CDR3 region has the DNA TGTGCCAGCAGCCAAGATCTCCGGGGTTCAGATACGCAGTATTTT.